This T cell receptor (beta chain) emerged from a study of blood T cell repertoires in COVID-19. Study as a whole: Both acute and convalescent COVID-19 samples were obtained from the United States, Italy and Spain.

This CDR3 has 15 residues. V was clipped by 2 bases and J by 2 bases, with 10 bases between them. The germline V gene has CDR1 SNHLY and CDR2 FYNNEI. Per the authors' pipeline: Reference gene primer amplification in the assay estimated nucleated cell counts. Measured with immunoSEQ multiplex PCR; TCRdb has only the in-frame clones, and not every one. V, J and clone size are taken as reported in that table, and D and trimming were inferred from the DNA itself. The table records about 170,000 clones, 83% of them present only once. The specimen sequenced was peripheral blood. This clonotype was sampled from a woman over 75 with acute or convalescent COVID-19. The chain carries TRBV2 and TRBJ1-5, with D tentatively TRBD1 (5 bases). The CDR3 sequence: CASSEQGMGNQPQHF. CDR3 DNA sequence: TGTGCCAGCAGTGAACAGGGAATGGGCAATCAGCCCCAGCATTTT.